The present entry profiles one TCR beta chain with its context. It was within 2 weeks before study entry that exposed participants met a COVID-19 case. This sample is part of a study of blood T cell repertoires in COVID-19. CDR3 size: 14 residues. In germline, CDR1 is SGHNT, CDR2 YYREEE (reference sequence). The V gene end was trimmed by 0 bases and the J gene end by 7 bases; junction bases not matched to a gene: 1. The assay was immunoSEQ multiplex PCR, and TCRdb's table has in-frame clones only and misses some. The sample holds 200,000 to 250,000 clones, around 89% seen once. The V call is TRBV5-4, the J call TRBJ1-6; 7 nucleotides line up with TRBD1. What was sequenced was PBMCs or T cells enriched from blood (not recorded which). The sequence was obtained from a man between 45 and 60 years old who had been exposed to COVID-19. DNA of the CDR3: TGTGCCAGCAGCTTGGCAGGGGGGAATTCACCCCTCCACTTT. Residues: CASSLAGGNSPLHF.